This passage covers 10 T cell receptor beta chains from one sample sequenced in a study of spatial heterogeneity in lung cancer. General study findings and limits: Tumoral mutation counts were tracked by counts of expanded intratumoral alpha and beta TCRs.

No antigen has been identified for these receptors. Time point defined: sample taken at primary tumor resection. TCRdb recomputed calls from the 5' RACE reads with MiXCR, one row per CDR3 protein. The sample shows about 23,000 distinct CDR3 sequences, about 6.8% of them seen only once. Sequenced material: lung tumor tissue, taken at surgery. All receptors come from a male donor with early-stage non-small cell lung cancer.

This clonotype occurred many times. This chain connects TRBV9 to TRBJ1-2; TRBD1 might be the D (5 bases). Trimming took off 0 bases at V and 2 bases at J, with 11 bases between the two ends. Looked up from germline, CDR1 is SGDLS and CDR2 is YYNGEE. The CDR3 spans 15 residues. The CDR3 loop is CASSVEGRGNYGYTF. The CDR3 DNA follows: TGTGCCAGCAGCGTAGAGGGGAGAGGGAACTATGGCTACACCTTC.

V gene TRBV20-1 combines with J gene TRBJ1-5; unclear D gene. From germline, CDR1 is DFQATT and CDR2 SNEGSKA (reference sequence). The CDR3 runs 12 residues. The V end was cut by 0 bases, the J end by 5 bases, with 5 bases between. The CDR3 reads CSARDPDQPQHF. The CDR3 DNA reads TGCAGTGCTAGAGACCCGGATCAGCCCCAGCATTTT.

Many counts were recorded for this clonotype. The chain has TRBV29-1 and TRBJ1-2; 9 bases are shared with TRBD1. In germline, CDR1 is SQVTM, CDR2 ANQGSEA. Trimming cost V 1 base and J 5 bases; bases outside gene matches: 8. This CDR3 has 15 amino acids. In nucleotides, the CDR3 is TGCAGCGTTGAAGTGGCACAGGGGGCTTTTTATGGCTACACCTTC. This encodes CSVEVAQGAFYGYTF.

This clonotype was found many times. The genes are TRBV28 and TRBJ2-5; D may be TRBD1 (5 bases). This CDR3 is built from 12 residues. V gave up 11 bases and J gave up 1 base, with 11 bases separating them. Germline CDR1 reads MDHEN; CDR2 reads SYDVKM. CDR3 amino acids: CAAAGIQETQYF. DNA of the CDR3: TGTGCCGCCGCAGGGATCCAAGAGACCCAGTACTTC.

Many counts were recorded for this clonotype. DNA for the CDR3: TGCGCCAGTGGTATCCTAGGTGATACGCAGTATTTT. It translates to CASGILGDTQYF. The V call is TRBV5-1, the J call TRBJ2-3; no firm D call. V lost 8 bases and J 6 bases, leaving 13 bases between the germline ends. Germline V gene lookup returns CDR1 SGHRS and CDR2 YFSETQ. The CDR3 spans 12 residues.

This clonotype has at least ten counts. The gene calls are TRBV18 and TRBJ2-3, with D perhaps given as TRBD1 or TRBD2 (6 bases each). The CDR3 spans 15 residues. The V end was cut by 6 bases, the J end by 4 bases, with 17 bases between. Germline CDR1 and CDR2: KGHSH and LQKENI. In DNA, the CDR3 is TGTGCCAGCTCCCCCCAAGGGGGGTTGTCAGATACGCAGTATTTT. It encodes CASSPQGGLSDTQYF.

This clonotype was detected ten times or more. The V and J genes are TRBV27 and TRBJ2-7; 7 positions match TRBD1. V lost 6 bases to trimming and J lost 5 bases; unmatched junction nucleotides: 10. The CDR3 is made up of 14 amino acids. Germline V gene lookup returns CDR1 MNHEY and CDR2 SMNVEV (reference sequence). The CDR3 sequence: CASRAWDSTDEQYF. The DNA for the CDR3 is TGTGCCAGCAGGGCCTGGGACAGTACTGACGAGCAGTACTTC.

Only a few counts were recorded for this clonotype. The rearrangement links TRBV12-5 to TRBJ1-5, with D hard to call. CDR1 is LGHNT and CDR2 is FRNRAP in the germline V gene. Trimming pared 7 bases from V and 4 bases from J, leaving 23 bases between. The CDR3 sequence is 17 residues long. This CDR3 is CASDPASTRPVNQPQHF. The CDR3, as DNA: TGTGCTAGTGATCCTGCCAGTACCCGACCGGTTAATCAGCCCCAGCATTTT. The full variable domain, in which reference TRBV12-5 and TRBJ1-5 provide the parts outside the CDR3, is DARVTQTPRHKVTEMGQEVTMRCQPILGHNTVFWYRQTMMQGLELLAYFRNRAPLDDSGMPKDRFSAEMPDATLATLKIQPSEPRDSAVYFCASDPASTRPVNQPQHFGDGTRLSIL.

In the case of this clonotype: This may come from a read error, since a much larger clone is one base off. The chain couples TRBV30 to TRBJ1-4; D not certain. CDR3 length: 11 residues. Germline CDR1 and CDR2: GTSNPN and SVGIG (reference sequence). The DNA for the CDR3 is TGTGCCTGGAGTGTATATGAAAATCTGTTTTTT. It encodes CAWSVYENLFF.

This clonotype occurred many times. The chain couples TRBV10-3 to TRBJ2-1; 10 bases fit TRBD1. Trimming cost V 7 bases and J 7 bases; bases outside gene matches: 7. The CDR3 length is 14 residues. Per germline, CDR1 ENHRY and CDR2 SYGVKD. CDR3 sequence: CAINPGQGTNEQFF. The CDR3 nucleotides are TGTGCCATCAATCCGGGACAGGGGACGAATGAGCAGTTCTTC.